The 5 T cell receptor beta chains listed next were all sequenced from one sample in a study of cytomegalovirus exposure and HLA in healthy donors. The primer mix had 60 Vbeta and 13 Jbeta primers. The repertoire was sequenced with immunoSEQ multiplex PCR; TCRdb's copy has only in-frame clones and lacks some. Altogether 85,000 to 100,000 clones are present, roughly four fifths being singletons, with the ten largest covering 7% to 10%. Sample: PBMCs. The receptors were gathered from a human donor in good health.

V is TRBV13 and J is TRBJ2-7; 9 bases fit TRBD1. The trim removed 5 bases at V and 3 bases at J, leaving 8 bases unmatched. Germline V CDR1 and CDR2: PRHDT, FYEKMQ (reference sequence). The CDR3 runs to 15 residues. The CDR3 DNA reads as TGTGCCAGCAGCCCAAGTGGGACAGGGAACTACGAGCAGTACTTC. Translating gives CASSPSGTGNYEQYF.

This chain joins TRBV2 and TRBJ2-5; TRBD2 matches 8 bases. The J call is in doubt because the DNA end fits TRBJ2-7 better. Germline assignment: CDR1 SNHLY and CDR2 FYNNEI. The CDR3 totals 15 residues. DNA of the CDR3: TGTGCCAGCAGTGCGGCCGGGATTAGCGGGGACGAGCAGTACTTC. Its protein is CASSAAGISGDEQYF.

The chain carries TRBV10-3 and TRBJ1-2; TRBD1 might be the D (5 bases). V lost 6 bases and J lost 5, with 19 bases in between. This CDR3 has 15 residues. Germline V gene lookup returns CDR1 ENHRY and CDR2 SYGVKD. The CDR3 loop reads CAIRISLDMEYGYTF. The CDR3 nucleotides are TGTGCCATCAGGATCTCTTTGGACATGGAGTATGGCTACACCTTC.

The chain couples TRBV10-3 to TRBJ1-1; possibly TRBD1 for D (6 bases). The V gene's germline CDR1 is ENHRY and CDR2 SYGVKD. Trimming removed 6 bases from V and 0 bases from J, with 20 bases in between. The CDR3 has 17 residues. CDR3: CAISASSPGALNTEAFF. DNA of the CDR3: TGTGCCATCAGCGCTTCGTCTCCAGGGGCCCTGAACACTGAAGCTTTCTTT.

This clone was counted between two and nine times. The chain is built from TRBV7-9 and TRBJ2-7; no firm D call. The CDR3 has 13 amino acids. V lost 5 bases to trimming and J lost 1 base, with 9 bases between them. Germline V gene lookup returns CDR1 SEHNR and CDR2 FQNEAQ (reference sequence). CDR3 in amino acids: CASSPPESYEQYF. The CDR3 nucleotides read TGTGCCAGCAGCCCTCCCGAGTCCTACGAGCAGTACTTC.